Listed below are T cell receptor beta chains from one sample, sequenced in a study of cytomegalovirus exposure and HLA in healthy donors. Profiled with immunoSEQ multiplex PCR; TCRdb holds only in-frame clones, not every one. The repertoire holds under 200,000 clones, with approximately 80% as singletons. Sequencing was carried out using PBMCs. The receptor set was obtained from a woman aged 35 to 49 in good health and CMV-seropositive. Both conserved end residues are part of each CDR3. D genes are given only for firm matches. Where a row states a size, it is once, few, many or the class of an expanded clone; other rows omit it.

>TRBJ2-5|TRBV9|NA|few
CASSVGARSSQETQYF
TGTGCCAGCAGCGTAGGAGCTAGAAGTTCCCAAGAGACCCAGTACTTC
>TRBJ2-5|TRBV5-6|NA|NA
CASSSQGREETQYF
TGTGCCAGCAGCTCGCAGGGGCGCGAAGAGACCCAGTACTTC
>TRBJ1-6|TRBV2|NA|few
CASTGTQSSPLHF
TGTGCCAGCACCGGGACTCAGAGTTCACCCCTCCACTTT
>TRBJ2-2|TRBV7-2|NA|NA
CASSRDSNTGELFF
TGTGCCAGCAGCCGGGACTCGAACACCGGGGAGCTGTTTTTT
>TRBJ1-1|TRBV30|TRBD1|NA
CAWSRSGTGFTEAFF
TGTGCCTGGAGCCGATCCGGGACAGGGTTTACTGAAGCTTTCTTT
>TRBJ1-2|TRBV4-3|NA|NA
CASSQDSFNYGYTF
TGCGCCAGCAGCCAAGACAGCTTTAACTATGGCTACACCTTT
>TRBJ1-3|TRBV5-1|NA|few
CASTTGGASGNTIYF
TGCGCCAGCACCACGGGGGGCGCGTCGGGAAACACCATATATTTT
>TRBJ2-2|TRBV11-3|TRBD2|NA
CASSLGPGGKGGELFF
TGTGCCAGCAGCTTAGGCCCGGGAGGAAAGGGCGGGGAGCTGTTTTTT
>TRBJ2-7|TRBV7-6|NA|NA
CASSLAWLGHTDYEQYF
TGTGCCAGCAGCTTAGCTTGGTTGGGCCACACCGACTACGAGCAGTACTTC
>TRBJ1-1|TRBV30|NA|NA
CAWSGVGGTEAFF
TGTGCCTGGAGTGGGGTAGGGGGCACTGAAGCTTTCTTT
>TRBJ1-6|TRBV7-9|NA|NA
CASSLQGQNSPLHF
TGTGCCAGCAGCCTCCAGGGGCAGAATTCACCCCTCCACTTT
>TRBJ1-2|TRBV28|NA|NA
CASTPLTRRRGEGGYTF
TGTGCCAGCACACCTCTGACAAGGCGACGGGGGGAGGGTGGCTACACCTTC
>TRBJ2-2|TRBV7-6|NA|once
CASSFNRDTGELFF
TGTGCCAGCAGTTTTAACAGAGACACCGGGGAGCTGTTTTTT
>TRBJ2-5|TRBV10-3|TRBD2|NA
CAISAGLAGDQETQYF
TGTGCCATCAGTGCCGGGTTAGCGGGGGACCAAGAGACCCAGTACTTC
>TRBJ2-7|TRBV5-4|NA|NA
CASSSDSHEQYF
TGTGCCAGCAGCTCGGACAGCCACGAGCAGTACTTC
>TRBJ1-1|TRBV13|NA|few
CASSFWGGSDTEAFF
TGTGCCAGCAGCTTCTGGGGGGGTTCGGACACTGAAGCTTTCTTT
>TRBJ2-1|TRBV7-2|NA|NA
CASSLASGGGGEQFF
TGTGCCAGCAGCTTAGCTTCCGGGGGAGGGGGTGAGCAGTTCTTC
>TRBJ2-2|TRBV28|TRBD1|NA
CASSPPRTGSIGELFF
TGTGCCAGCAGTCCCCCCAGGACAGGAAGTATCGGGGAGCTGTTTTTT
>TRBJ1-3|TRBV5-6|NA|few
CASSLDSNRVF
TGTGCCAGCAGCTTGGACAGTAACAGGGTGTTT
>TRBJ1-1|TRBV18|TRBD1|NA
CASSTDRDAEAFF
TGTGCCAGCTCAACCGACAGGGACGCTGAAGCTTTCTTT
>TRBJ2-1|TRBV2|NA|NA
CASSVGTLTYNEQFF
TGTGCCAGCAGCGTAGGGACATTGACCTACAATGAGCAGTTCTTC
>TRBJ1-1|TRBV18|TRBD1|NA
CASSPTIQQPRGMNTEAFF
TGTGCCAGCTCCCCGACGATACAACAGCCCAGGGGGATGAACACTGAAGCTTTCTTT
>TRBJ1-5|TRBV19|TRBD1|NA
CASNEGAGQPQHF
TGTGCCAGTAACGAGGGGGCAGGACAGCCCCAGCATTTT
>TRBJ1-5|TRBV6-5|NA|NA
CASTGGRDQPQHF
TGTGCCAGCACGGGGGGCCGAGATCAGCCCCAGCATTTT
>TRBJ1-2|TRBV10-2|TRBD1|NA
CASSEAGRGLGYTF
TGCGCCAGCAGTGAGGCCGGCAGGGGGCTTGGCTACACCTTC
>TRBJ2-3|TRBV13|NA|NA
CASSTYGTDTQYF
TGTGCCAGCAGCACTTATGGCACAGATACGCAGTATTTT
>TRBJ2-2|TRBV9|NA|NA
CASSARSAGAQHTGELFF
TGTGCCAGCAGTGCACGCAGCGCGGGGGCGCAACACACCGGGGAGCTGTTTTTT
>TRBJ1-1|TRBV5-4|NA|once
CASSRLTAKGTEAFF
TGTGCCAGCAGCCGATTGACAGCTAAGGGGACTGAAGCTTTCTTT
>TRBJ2-7|TRBV4-1|NA|NA
CASSPRHGGFYEQYF
TGCGCCAGCAGCCCCCGACACGGAGGGTTCTACGAGCAGTACTTC
>TRBJ1-2|TRBV28|NA|NA
CASSLAGRYGYTF
TGTGCCAGCAGTTTGGCAGGGCGCTATGGCTACACCTTC
>TRBJ2-3|TRBV10-3|TRBD1|NA
CATGSGQEVSDTQYF
TGTGCCACCGGTTCGGGACAGGAGGTATCAGATACGCAGTATTTT
>TRBJ1-1|TRBV6-6|NA|NA
CASSSFLTGEAFF
TGTGCCAGCAGTTCGTTCCTAACAGGGGAAGCTTTCTTT
>TRBJ2-2|TRBV19|NA|NA
CASSVGGNTGELFF
TGTGCCAGTAGCGTCGGGGGGAACACCGGGGAGCTGTTTTTT
>TRBJ2-7|TRBV28|TRBD1|NA
CASSPPGQGGYEQYF
TGTGCCAGCAGTCCCCCGGGACAGGGGGGCTACGAGCAGTACTTC
>TRBJ2-1|TRBV9|NA|NA
CASSPTRGWGVDEQFF
TGTGCCAGCAGCCCAACCCGGGGGTGGGGGGTCGATGAGCAGTTCTTC
>TRBJ2-1|TRBV4-2|TRBD2|NA
CASSQAASGFSDEQFF
TGTGCCAGCAGCCAAGCGGCTAGCGGGTTTTCGGATGAGCAGTTCTTC
>TRBJ1-1|TRBV11-2|NA|NA
CASRIEANTEAFF
TGTGCCAGCAGAATAGAGGCCAACACTGAAGCTTTCTTT
>TRBJ1-1|TRBV11-2|NA|NA
CASSLVPGHPAFF
TGTGCCAGCAGCTTAGTGCCTGGACACCCTGCTTTCTTT
>TRBJ1-4|TRBV7-9|NA|NA
CASSLMGREKLFF
TGTGCCAGCAGCTTAATGGGGCGTGAAAAACTGTTTTTT
>TRBJ2-7|TRBV10-3|NA|NA
CAIRNKQGYEQYF
TGTGCCATCAGGAATAAACAGGGCTACGAGCAGTACTTC
>TRBJ1-5|TRBV19|NA|NA
CASSITGDYQPQHF
TGTGCCAGTAGTATAACCGGGGACTATCAGCCCCAGCATTTT